This T cell receptor beta chain was captured by sequencing in a study of blood T cell repertoires in COVID-19. Profiled with immunoSEQ multiplex PCR; TCRdb holds only in-frame clones, not every one. The data show under 250,000 clones, around 86% seen once. V dropped 3 bases and J dropped 1 base, with 11 bases sitting between them. The CDR3 has 14 amino acids. The germline gives CDR1 SGHKS, CDR2 YYEKEE (reference sequence). This TCR came from a woman of 80 years or more with COVID-19, enrolled during active disease. The V and J genes are TRBV5-5 and TRBJ2-7; D gene uncertain. Sequencing was carried out using peripheral blood. This CDR3 reads CASSSDFESYEQYV. The CDR3 bases are TGTGCCAGCAGCTCTGACTTCGAGTCCTACGAGCAGTACGTC.